Listed below are T cell receptor beta chains from one sample, sequenced in a study of T cell repertoires in cytomegalovirus infection. In TCRdb, the reads were re-called with MiXCR into one record per CDR3 protein. There are some 280,000 distinct CDR3 sequences in the sample; roughly 13% occur only once, and about 8.7% lies in the top ten. Sequenced: PBMCs. These receptor sequences come from a human donor in good health (CMV status not recorded). Some clones in this sample may be carry-over from other donors' samples. The CDR3 runs from the conserved cysteine through the conserved F or W. D genes are given only for firm matches. Clone size, where shown, is once, few, many, or a class for clones that have expanded.

TRBV19	NA	14	few	TRBJ1-3	TGTGCCAGTAACAGGGACGGCGATGGAAACACCATATATTTT	CASNRDGDGNTIYF
TRBV5-8	TRBD2	15	NA	TRBJ2-5	TGTGCCAGCAGCTTCCAGGGACTAGCAGAGGAGACCCAGTACTTC	CASSFQGLAEETQYF
TRBV20-1	NA	15	many	TRBJ1-5	TGCAGTGCTCAAAGAGGCGCCTATAGCAATCAGCCCCAGCATTTT	CSAQRGAYSNQPQHF
TRBV5-4	TRBD2	15	many	TRBJ2-1	TGTGCCAGCACCTCCAGCGGGAGGACCTACAATGAGCAGTTCTTC	CASTSSGRTYNEQFF
TRBV20-1	TRBD1	14	NA	TRBJ1-2	TGCAGTGCTGGATACCACGGACAGGGGGCTGGCTACACCTTC	CSAGYHGQGAGYTF
TRBV6-2/TRBV6-3	TRBD2	16	NA	TRBJ2-1	TGTGCCAGCAGTACCAGGACTAGTATGGGCTACAATGAGCAGTTCTTC	CASSTRTSMGYNEQFF
TRBV6-1	NA	17	many	TRBJ2-2	TGTGCCAGCAGTGAGCCGAGTGAGAGGGCTTACACCGGGGAGCTGTTTTTT	CASSEPSERAYTGELFF
TRBV4-2	NA	15	few	TRBJ2-7	TGTGCCAGCAGCCAAGACGAAGTTCGGTCCTACGAGCAGTACTTC	CASSQDEVRSYEQYF
TRBV7-9	TRBD2	16	many	TRBJ2-3	TGTGCCAGCAGCTCCCATGCGGGAGGGCCGACAGATACGCAGTATTTT	CASSSHAGGPTDTQYF
TRBV7-2	NA	13	many	TRBJ1-3	TGTGCCAGCAGCTCCGGAACTGGAAACACCATATATTTT	CASSSGTGNTIYF
TRBV5-1	NA	15	many	TRBJ1-5	TGCGCCAGCAGCTTGACAGGGCTCGCCGGTCAGCCCCAGCATTTT	CASSLTGLAGQPQHF
TRBV7-2	NA	13	many	TRBJ2-5	TGTGCCAGCAGCTTAGGGACAGAAGAGACCCAGTACTTC	CASSLGTEETQYF
TRBV6-5	NA	16	many	TRBJ2-7	TGTGCCAGCGCATTACGGGTTAAGGGCAATCAATACGAGCAGTACTTC	CASALRVKGNQYEQYF
TRBV7-2	NA	13	many	TRBJ2-2	TGTGCCAGCAGCCAGACACGGACCGGGGAGCTGTTTTTT	CASSQTRTGELFF
TRBV7-8	NA	15	many	TRBJ1-1	TGTGCCAGCAGCCCCAGAGGGGGGAGCGACACTGAAGCTTTCTTT	CASSPRGGSDTEAFF
TRBV11-2	TRBD1	15	many	TRBJ1-2	TGTGCCAGCAGCCCTGCCGGGACAGGGTATTATGGCTACACCTTC	CASSPAGTGYYGYTF
TRBV7-9	NA	12	many	TRBJ2-1	TGTGCCAGCAGCTTGGGGGACAATGAGCAGTTCTTC	CASSLGDNEQFF
TRBV7-9	NA	16	many	TRBJ1-1	TGTGCCAGCAGCTTACGGGTCGGGGGGCCCTCCACTGAAGCTTTCTTT	CASSLRVGGPSTEAFF
TRBV7-2	NA	15	many	TRBJ1-5	TGTGCCAGCAGCTTAGATCGGCAGGGCAATCAGCCCCAGCATTTT	CASSLDRQGNQPQHF
TRBV7-3	TRBD1	15	many	TRBJ2-1	TGTGCCAGCAGCTTGGGGACAGGGTTGGTCAATGAGCAGTTCTTC	CASSLGTGLVNEQFF
TRBV19	TRBD1	15	few	TRBJ2-5	TGTGCCAGTAGTATCGAGGGACAGGGATTGGGGACCCAGTACTTC	CASSIEGQGLGTQYF
TRBV11-3	NA	15	few	TRBJ2-3	TGTGCCAGCAGCCCCCGGGGCAGGGGCCCAGATACGCAGTATTTT	CASSPRGRGPDTQYF
TRBV20-1	NA	12	many	TRBJ1-2	TGCAGTGCTATGACGCAGGACTATGGCTACACCTTC	CSAMTQDYGYTF
TRBV27	NA	14	medium-sized	TRBJ2-5	TGTGCCAGCAGTCCGGGGACAACTCAAGAGACCCAGTACTTC	CASSPGTTQETQYF
TRBV25-1	NA	12	NA	TRBJ1-1	TGTGCCAGCCTGGCTGTGAACACTGAAGATTTCTTC	CASLAVNTEDFF
TRBV7-8	TRBD2	17	many	TRBJ2-1	TGTGCCAGCAGCTCTCCGGAGGGACTAGCGGTTTACAATGAGCAGTTCTTC	CASSSPEGLAVYNEQFF
TRBV5-1	TRBD1	16	few	TRBJ1-2	TGCGCCAGCAGCTTCAATATCCCGACAGGGGAAGATGGCTACACCTTC	CASSFNIPTGEDGYTF
TRBV20-1	NA	14	few	TRBJ2-3	TGCAGTGCTAGGTTGCCGGGGGGCACAGATACGCAGTATTTT	CSARLPGGTDTQYF
TRBV18	NA	11	few	TRBJ1-1	TGTGCCAGCTCAGCTACAAGGGAAGCTTTCTTT	CASSATREAFF
TRBV5-4	TRBD1	15	many	TRBJ1-2	TGTGCCAGCAGCCCAAGACAGGGGGCGTCGGGTGGCTACACCTTC	CASSPRQGASGGYTF
TRBV27	NA	14	NA	TRBJ1-2	TGTGCCAGCGGGCCCATGGGATCGAACTATGGCCACACCTTC	CASGPMGSNYGHTF
TRBV7-6	NA	15	many	TRBJ2-5	TGTGCCAGCAGCTACGGGAACGGCTGGAGGGAGACCCAGTACTTC	CASSYGNGWRETQYF
TRBV7-2	NA	12	many	TRBJ2-7	TGTGCCAGCAGCCACACCTTAAACGAGCAGTACTTC	CASSHTLNEQYF
TRBV19	TRBD2	16	many	TRBJ2-1	TGTGCCACAAAGACTAGCGGGGTTCACTCCTACAATGAGCAGTTCTTC	CATKTSGVHSYNEQFF
TRBV6-2/TRBV6-3	NA	19	few	TRBJ2-1	TGTGCCAGCAGTTACTCCACAAGCAGGGCGGGGAGCTCCTACAATGAGCAGTTCTTC	CASSYSTSRAGSSYNEQFF
TRBV20-1	NA	13	NA	TRBJ2-5	TGCAGTGCTACCCGAAGCGAAAAAGAGACCCAGTACTTC	CSATRSEKETQYF
TRBV7-9	TRBD1	13	NA	TRBJ1-2	TGTGCCAGCAGCTTAACTACAGGGGACGGCTACACCTTC	CASSLTTGDGYTF
TRBV7-3	NA	13	NA	TRBJ1-1	TGTGCCAGCAGCTCCGTGGGTAGCACTGAAGCTTTCTTT	CASSSVGSTEAFF
TRBV3-1	NA	19	NA	TRBJ1-5	TGTGCCAGCAGCCAAGATCGTGGTCCCCGGGGGGCTGCAGGGCAGCCCCAGCATTTT	CASSQDRGPRGAAGQPQHF
TRBV4-1	TRBD1	15	NA	TRBJ2-2	TGCGCCAGCAGCCAAGGCCCGACAGGGACCGGGGAGCTGTTTTTT	CASSQGPTGTGELFF
TRBV28	NA	14	many	TRBJ1-5	TGTGCCAGCAGTCGGAGGATTAGCAATCAGCCCCAGCATTTT	CASSRRISNQPQHF
TRBV7-2	NA	15	NA	TRBJ2-2	TGTGCCAGCAGCCCCCGGGGGAAAAACACCGGGGAGCTGTTTTTT	CASSPRGKNTGELFF
TRBV28	TRBD2	15	NA	TRBJ2-1	TGTGCCAGCAGTGAGGAGCGGGAGCCCTACAATGAGCAGTTCTTC	CASSEEREPYNEQFF
TRBV6-2/TRBV6-3	NA	14	NA	TRBJ2-3	TGTGCCAGCAGGTCCCTCTTCATCACAGATACGCAGTATTTT	CASRSLFITDTQYF
TRBV4-3	TRBD2	17	many	TRBJ2-2	TGCGCCAGCAGCCAAGGTCTTACTAGCGGGAACACCGGGGAGCTGTTTTTT	CASSQGLTSGNTGELFF
TRBV9	NA	16	few	TRBJ2-6	TGTGCCAGCAGCGAGGTTACTCTCTCTGGGGCCAACGTCCTGACTTTC	CASSEVTLSGANVLTF
TRBV28	NA	16	many	TRBJ2-3	TGTGCCAGCAGCCCCATGGGGAGCTCAAGGTCGGATACGCAGTATTTT	CASSPMGSSRSDTQYF
TRBV20-1	NA	15	NA	TRBJ1-5	TGCAGTGCTAGGGGTTCGGGGGTGAGCAATCAGCCCCAGCATTTT	CSARGSGVSNQPQHF
TRBV2	NA	11	few	TRBJ1-2	TGTGCCAGCACGGAGGAAGGAGGCTACACCTTC	CASTEEGGYTF
TRBV7-2	TRBD2	22	many	TRBJ2-2	TGTGCCAGCAGCTTGGTCCGGGGGAGCGGGAGGTTCGGCAGCAGGGACACCGGGGAGCTGTTTTTT	CASSLVRGSGRFGSRDTGELFF
TRBV7-9	TRBD2	14	many	TRBJ2-7	TGTGCCAGCAGCTCGCTAGCGGGGGGCTACGAGCAGTACTTC	CASSSLAGGYEQYF
TRBV11-3	TRBD1	14	NA	TRBJ2-7	TGTGCCAGCAGCTCAGGACAGGATGTTCGGGAGCAGTACTTC	CASSSGQDVREQYF
TRBV12-3/TRBV12-4	TRBD1	16	many	TRBJ2-4	TGTGCCAGCCTATTCTATGGGGACAGAGACAAAAACATTCAGTACTTC	CASLFYGDRDKNIQYF
TRBV7-9	TRBD1	17	many	TRBJ2-2	TGTGCCAGCAGCACCTGGGCGACAGGGATAAGTACCGGGGAGCTGTTTTTT	CASSTWATGISTGELFF
TRBV7-2	NA	13	many	TRBJ2-5	TGTGCCAGCAGCAACAGAGGCAGAGAGACCCAGTACTTC	CASSNRGRETQYF
TRBV7-2	NA	14	many	TRBJ2-5	TGTGCCAGCAGCTCAGGGATGCAGGACGAGACCCAGTACTTC	CASSSGMQDETQYF
TRBV5-1	TRBD1	15	few	TRBJ2-7	TGCGCCAGCAGCTACCACGGGACAGGGGGATACGAGCAGTACTTC	CASSYHGTGGYEQYF